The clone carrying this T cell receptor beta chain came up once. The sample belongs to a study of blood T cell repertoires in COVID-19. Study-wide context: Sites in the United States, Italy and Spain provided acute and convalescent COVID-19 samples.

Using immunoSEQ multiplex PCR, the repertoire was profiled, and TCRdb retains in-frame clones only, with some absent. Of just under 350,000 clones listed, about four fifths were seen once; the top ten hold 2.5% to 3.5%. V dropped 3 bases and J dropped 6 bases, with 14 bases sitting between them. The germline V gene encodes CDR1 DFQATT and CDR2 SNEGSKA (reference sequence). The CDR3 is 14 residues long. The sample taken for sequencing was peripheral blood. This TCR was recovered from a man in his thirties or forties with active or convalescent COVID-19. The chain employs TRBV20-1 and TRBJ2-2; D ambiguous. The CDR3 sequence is CSASSASNPGELFF. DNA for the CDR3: TGCAGTGCTAGTTCGGCTAGTAATCCCGGGGAGCTGTTTTTT.